This TCR beta chain was sequenced for a study of blood T cell repertoires in COVID-19. Study summary: The origin of the acute and convalescent COVID-19 samples was the United States, Italy and Spain. T cells, B-cell-depleted T cells, or PBMCs supplied cDNA or gDNA.

Original processing methods: Counts of nucleated cells, estimated from reference gene primer amplification, were obtained. Using immunoSEQ multiplex PCR, the repertoire was profiled, and TCRdb retains in-frame clones only, with some absent. V and J calls and clone size come straight from that table; D and trimming were deduced from the DNA. The sample includes 200,000 to 250,000 clones, approximately 81% of them seen just once. Trimming took off 0 bases at V and 0 bases at J, with 6 bases between the two ends. The CDR3 length is 15 residues. From germline, CDR1 is LGHNA and CDR2 YNFKEQ. This chain joins TRBV4-2 and TRBJ2-1, with D perhaps matching TRBD2 (5 bases). Sample: peripheral blood. The clonotype originates from a young man with active or convalescent COVID-19. CDR3 in DNA: TGTGCCAGCAGCCAAGAACTAGGCTCCTACAATGAGCAGTTCTTC. It specifies CASSQELGSYNEQFF.